Listed here is a single TCR beta chain. This receptor's antigen is unknown. No qualities accompany the bases; no much larger clone lies one base away. This specimen comes from a study of blood T cell repertoires in COVID-19 (dated by TCRdb to the early 2020s). Regarding the research as a whole: ImmuneRACE Cohort 3 recovered participants were defined by two consecutive negative NP/OP PCR tests, healthcare professional clearance, or symptom resolution. The material from the prospective study consisted of cDNA or gDNA derived from T cells, B-cell-depleted T cells, or PBMCs. The collaborator samples originated in the United States, Italy and Spain and spanned the acute and convalescent phases of COVID-19. The sample metadata nearly always contained a de-identified subject ID, COVID-19 status, age in years and sex. The repertoires were released in a freely available public database intended as a resource for research on the immune response to SARS-CoV-2. Samples came from the ongoing ImmuneRACE study (first 160 participants) plus 1,254 subjects from 6 global collaborators. Where HLA class I and class II types were available, the types were taken from metadata supplied by the sample provider, not from assay-based typing. Subjects who had been exposed to COVID-19, were actively infected with it, or had recovered from it provided the deeply sampled blood TCRbeta repertoires that made up the dataset. What the research found in general, with its limitations: How much clinical and demographic metadata was included differed by source and by participant, and the metadata was provided uncurated.

The immunoSEQ Assay, a bias-controlled multiplex PCR, was used to amplify TCRbeta CDR3 regions from genomic DNA. As for the original processing: Nucleated cell counts per sample were estimated from amplification of reference gene primers within the assay. To quantify the absolute abundance of each unique TCRbeta CDR3 rearrangement, sequence reads were collapsed and filtered. For each sample, productive Simpson clonality was calculated as the square root of Simpson's diversity index across productive rearrangements. TCRdb limited this immuneACCESS table to in-frame rearrangements with V and J called. A share of clones is missing; checked studies link under half to unresolved V genes, and the rest is unexplained. That table is the source of V, J and clone size, and D and trimming were worked out from the DNA. The sample has under 200,000 clones on record, roughly 86% of them singletons. The top ten clones comprise under 30% of the sample.

Enrolling through a virtual design, the prospective study's participants ranged in age from roughly 18 to 90 years and lived across roughly 23 United States geographic areas. In the prospective study, cohorts were assigned on the basis of participant-reported clinical history obtained from a screening survey and a study questionnaire. Each participant in the prospective study had whole blood, serum and a nasopharyngeal or oropharyngeal swab collected by mobile phlebotomists. Participants in the prospective study had the option to provide additional blood draws and questionnaires over a 2-month period. Before DNA extraction, blood samples from the prospective study were shipped at room temperature or frozen. Spanning cysteine to phenylalanine, the CDR3 consists of 16 amino acids. Here the CDR3 DNA is all that survives: 48 bases in frame from base 1. Compared with germline, V lacks 2 bases and J lacks 4 bases; bases without a gene match: 9. Per the germline V gene, MDHEN is the CDR1 and SYDVKM is the CDR2.

Sequencing was done on a sample of PBMCs or T cells enriched from blood (not recorded which). The receptor chain draws on TRBV28 and TRBJ1-2, with TRBD1 matching 8 junction bases. This TCR came from a woman between 40 and 50 years old in a cohort exposed to, infected with or recovered from COVID-19 (not recorded which). The nucleotide sequence reads as follows: TGTGCCAGCAGTTTAGTTTGGGACAGGTCTTTCTATGGCTACACCTTC. It translates as CASSLVWDRSFYGYTF.